This T cell receptor beta chain is from a study of memory CD4+ T cells and cytomegalovirus serostatus. Study as a whole: Donors were healthy Belgian adults, fewer than ten CMV seropositive and some 24 seronegative. Study results and caveats: The CMV-associated TCR signature appears largely within the CD4+ memory repertoire. Median bootstrapped AUC for CMV status was about 0.95 originally, 0.9 to 0.93 US-trained.

Data came from immunoSEQ multiplex PCR; TCRdb stores just in-frame clones and leaves some out. The sample consists of around 44,000 clones, 65% to 80% of them appearing once. The sort gate was single viable CD3+CD4+CD8-CD45RO+ cells for memory CD4+ T cells. Positive selection with CD4 microbeads enriched total CD4+ T cells. The CDR3 runs 13 residues. CDR1 SEHNR and CDR2 FQNEAQ come from the germline V gene (reference sequence). The germline V and J ends were trimmed by 5 bases and 5 bases, with 12 bases remaining between them. With respect to this clone: Its antigen remains unknown.

The chain employs TRBV7-9 and TRBJ1-2; D remains unclear. The TCR sequence derives from an adult in good health and CMV-seronegative. The specimen was memory CD4+ T cells from blood. The CDR3 protein is CASSKEAWYGYTF. As DNA, the CDR3 is TGTGCCAGCAGCAAAGAGGCATGGTATGGCTACACCTTC.